The TCR beta chain under discussion was sequenced for a study of technical replicates of blood from several donors (dated by TCRdb to about 2017). Library preparation used the immunoSEQ multiplex PCR assay. Sourced from immuneACCESS, this table was stored by TCRdb with only in-frame sequences that have V and J called. A share of the clones is absent; for the studies checked, an unresolved V gene accounts for under half, and the remainder has no known explanation. Within this sample are 40,000 to 60,000 clones, with approximately 90% of them counted one time only. Of the sample, 3% to 5% is held by the ten largest clones. Notes on this clone: No antigen is known for it. No clone much larger than this one lies a single base away; base qualities are absent.

Between the V and J ends, shortened by 5 bases and 4 bases respectively, the junction contains 17 bases. The CDR3 numbers 15 residues from cysteine through phenylalanine. CDR3 DNA is the only sequence kept; it has 45 bases, read in frame from the first base. Sequences SGHTA (CDR1) and FQGNSA (CDR2) are obtained from the germline V gene. The V gene is TRBV7-2 and the J gene is TRBJ2-5; tentative D gene TRBD1, with 5 bases matching. The sequence was obtained from a human donor in good health. Some clones in this sample may be carry-over from other donors' samples. The sample comprised PBMCs. The nucleotide sequence reads TGTGCCAGCAGCCGCGGCGGCGCAGGGCGAGAGACCCAGTACTTC. The translation is CASSRGGAGRETQYF.